The 27 T cell receptor beta chains reported below all come from one sample, sequenced in a study of blood T cell repertoires in COVID-19. Clones were read by immunoSEQ multiplex PCR, and TCRdb kept only the in-frame ones, dropping some. The sample carries 95,000 to 110,000 clones, around 90% recorded once. The specimen was peripheral blood. The receptors derive from a human donor in a cohort sampled during active COVID-19.

The chain links TRBV6-2 or TRBV6-3 to TRBJ2-7, with 7 nucleotides matching TRBD1. The CDR3 is made up of 11 amino acids. The V gene end was trimmed by 4 bases and the J gene end by 6 bases; junction bases not matched to a gene: 0. The V gene's germline CDR1 is MNHEY and CDR2 SVGEGT. CDR3 protein: CASSSGGEQYF. CDR3 coding DNA: TGTGCCAGCAGTTCAGGGGGCGAGCAGTACTTC.

The chain couples TRBV28 to TRBJ2-2; 7 bases map to TRBD2. The CDR3 consists of 16 residues. V dropped 6 bases and J dropped 1; count of bases not matched to a gene: 8. Looked up from germline, CDR1 is MDHEN and CDR2 is SYDVKM. The CDR3 bases are TGTGCCAGCAGAAGTAAGATAGCGGGGAACACCGGGGAGCTGTTTTTT. This translates into CASRSKIAGNTGELFF.

The chain carries TRBV11-2 and TRBJ2-1; 8 bases match TRBD1. Losses at the gene ends were 3 bases for V and 8 bases for J; bases not matched to a gene: 12. Germline V gives CDR1 SGHAT, CDR2 FQNNGV. The length of the CDR3 is 16 residues. The CDR3 coding sequence is TGTGCCAGCAGCTTGGTCTCTACAGGGGGTTCCGATGAGCAGTTCTTC. Its translation is CASSLVSTGGSDEQFF. The full variable domain, with the rest looked up from reference TRBV11-2 and TRBJ2-1, is EAGVAQSPRYKIIEKRQSVAFWCNPISGHATLYWYQQILGQGPKLLIQFQNNGVVDDSQLPKDRFSAERLKGVDSTLKIQPAKLEDSAVYLCASSLVSTGGSDEQFFGPGTRLTVL.

The chain couples TRBV11-2 to TRBJ2-1; D uncertain. Trimming removed 2 bases from V and 3 bases from J, with 11 bases in between. The CDR3 has 15 amino acids. Germline lookup yields CDR1 SGHAT and CDR2 FQNNGV. The CDR3 DNA reads as TGTGCCAGCAGCTTAATGGCTAACAGCTACAATGAGCAGTTCTTC. As protein: CASSLMANSYNEQFF.

J is TRBJ1-4 and V is TRBV6-5; possibly TRBD1 for D (5 bases). Germline lookup yields CDR1 MNHEY and CDR2 SVGAGI. CDR3 length equals 14 residues. V was cut by 6 bases and J by 5 bases, with 13 bases left in between. Here the CDR3 reads CASSRQRKNEKLFF. The CDR3 region has the DNA TGTGCCAGCAGCAGACAGAGAAAAAATGAAAAACTGTTTTTT.

This clone was recorded once. J is TRBJ2-5 and V is TRBV28; maybe TRBD2 (5 bases). The length of the CDR3 is 15 residues. The ends were cut back, 3 bases at V and 5 bases at J, with 16 bases in the middle. Per the germline V gene, CDR1 is MDHEN and CDR2 is SYDVKM. CDR3: CASSFDLSGGETQYF. In DNA form, the CDR3 reads TGTGCCAGCAGTTTCGATCTCTCCGGAGGCGAGACCCAGTACTTC.

The rearrangement joins TRBV5-4 to TRBJ1-5; the D gene is possibly TRBD1 (6 bases). Trimming cost V 0 bases and J 3 bases, with 10 bases left between them. Germline CDR1 and CDR2: SGHNT and YYREEE (reference sequence). The CDR3 is 15 amino acids. CDR3 nucleotide sequence: TGTGCCAGCAGCTTGGGCGGACAGCACAATCAGCCCCAGCATTTT. Protein: CASSLGGQHNQPQHF.

The genes are TRBV5-4 and TRBJ1-4, with a weak D call TRBD1 (6 bases). V lost 4 bases and J lost 5, with 15 bases in between. CDR1 is SGHNT and CDR2 is YYREEE in the germline V gene (reference sequence). CDR3 length: 15 residues. The CDR3 DNA reads as TGTGCCAGCAGCCAGAAGCAGGGGCCCAATGAAAAACTGTTTTTT. Translation gives CASSQKQGPNEKLFF. The full variable domain, completed using reference TRBV5-4 and TRBJ1-4, is ETGVTQSPTHLIKTRGQQVTLRCSSQSGHNTVSWYQQALGQGPQFIFQYYREEENGRGNFPPRFSGLQFPNYSSELNVNALELDDSALYLCASSQKQGPNEKLFFGSGTQLSVL.

This chain uses TRBV4-1 with TRBJ2-6; perhaps TRBD2 as D (7 bases). The V and J ends lost 0 bases and 2 bases respectively, with 14 bases between them. Germline CDR1 MGHRA, CDR2 YSYEKL. The CDR3 contains 18 residues. Here the CDR3 reads CASSQDVAGAAGANVLTF. Here the CDR3 DNA reads TGCGCCAGCAGCCAAGATGTGGCGGGGGCAGCTGGGGCCAACGTCCTGACTTTC.

This sequence joins TRBV5-1 and TRBJ1-2; no clear D. Trimming cost V 1 base and J 1 base, with 11 bases left between them. CDR3 length: 15 residues. The V gene's germline CDR1 is SGHRS and CDR2 YFSETQ. The CDR3 bases are TGCGCCAGCAGCTTGATGGGCGAGATTAACTATGGCTACACCTTC. It is translated as CASSLMGEINYGYTF. The full variable domain, its missing parts supplied by reference TRBV5-1 and TRBJ1-2, is KAGVTQTPRYLIKTRGQQVTLSCSPISGHRSVSWYQQTPGQGLQFLFEYFSETQRNKGNFPGRFSGRQFSNSRSEMNVSTLELGDSALYLCASSLMGEINYGYTFGSGTRLTVV.

The gene calls are TRBV28 and TRBJ2-3; D is possibly TRBD2 (6 bases). The germline gives CDR1 MDHEN, CDR2 SYDVKM. Trimming stripped 7 bases from V and 3 bases from J, with 23 bases between. This CDR3 has 17 amino acids. CDR3: CASTPHRELSSTDTQYF. The CDR3 nucleotides are TGTGCCAGCACTCCCCACCGGGAGCTATCATCGACAGATACGCAGTATTTT.

The sample holds one count of this clone. The chain joins TRBV24-1 to TRBJ2-2, with no clear D. Germline V CDR1 and CDR2: KGHDR, SFDVKD. The V end was cut by 0 bases, the J end by 1 base, with 8 bases between. The CDR3 covers 16 residues. The CDR3 protein is CATSDLPSMNTGELFF. In DNA, the CDR3 is TGTGCCACCAGTGATTTGCCCTCTATGAACACCGGGGAGCTGTTTTTT.

The rearrangement uses TRBV6-5 and TRBJ1-2, with 8 nucleotides matching TRBD1. Per the germline V gene, CDR1 is MNHEY and CDR2 is SVGAGI. Trimming took 2 bases from V and 0 from J; bases not matched to a gene: 5. The CDR3 has 16 residues. The CDR3 here is CASSYGTGHTNYGYTF. As DNA, the CDR3 is TGTGCCAGCAGTTACGGGACAGGTCATACTAACTATGGCTACACCTTC.

The gene calls are TRBV10-3 and TRBJ2-3; 9 bases agree with TRBD1. V shed 10 bases and J 5 bases; nucleotides not matched to a gene: 19. The CDR3 length is 17 residues. Germline V CDR1 and CDR2: ENHRY, SYGVKD. CDR3 in amino acids: CATYAGGLRQGEDTQYF. The CDR3 DNA follows: TGTGCCACTTATGCCGGGGGGTTGCGACAGGGGGAAGATACGCAGTATTTT.

J is TRBJ2-1 and V is TRBV28; 7 positions agree with TRBD2. Germline V gives CDR1 MDHEN, CDR2 SYDVKM. CDR3 size: 16 residues. The V gene end was trimmed by 5 bases and the J gene end by 5 bases; junction bases not matched to a gene: 12. The CDR3 DNA reads TGTGCCAGCAGTAGGCGGTCGTGGGAGGGTGACAATGAGCAGTTCTTC. It specifies CASSRRSWEGDNEQFF.

This clone was detected only a few times. This chain joins TRBV15 and TRBJ1-5, with D tentatively TRBD1 (5 bases). CDR1 is LNHNV, CDR2 YYDKDF, per germline (reference sequence). Trimming removed 0 bases at V and 4 bases at J, with 10 bases between. The CDR3 is made up of 15 amino acids. DNA for the CDR3: TGTGCCACCAGCAGAGACCGACAGAGTAATCAGCCCCAGCATTTT. Protein sequence: CATSRDRQSNQPQHF.

The chain couples TRBV7-2 to TRBJ2-5; D is perhaps TRBD1 (5 bases). Germline V gene lookup returns CDR1 SGHTA and CDR2 FQGNSA. The CDR3 sequence is 14 residues long. V was pared by 5 bases and J by 4 bases, with 14 bases between. The CDR3 DNA reads TGTGCCAGCAGCCAGGGATCGGACCCAGAGACCCAGTACTTC. It encodes CASSQGSDPETQYF.

This rearrangement joins TRBV19 to TRBJ1-5, with 7 bases identical to TRBD1. There are 15 residues in the CDR3. The trim removed 2 bases at V and 5 bases at J, leaving 6 bases unmatched. Germline values: CDR1 LNHDA, CDR2 SQIVND (reference sequence). CDR3 nucleotides: TGTGCCAGTAGTATAAAGGGGACAGCCTATCAGCCCCAGCATTTT. Translation: CASSIKGTAYQPQHF.

This rearrangement joins TRBV27 to TRBJ2-5; D remains ambiguous. CDR1 and CDR2 from the germline V gene are MNHEY and SMNVEV (reference sequence). Trimming removed 6 bases at V and 4 bases at J, with 21 bases between. The CDR3 sequence is 16 residues long. The CDR3 loop is CASSRYLRRSGETQYF. The DNA for the CDR3 is TGTGCCAGCAGCCGTTACCTCCGCAGGTCTGGAGAGACCCAGTACTTC.

V gene TRBV3-1 (or the pseudogene TRBV3-2) combines with J gene TRBJ1-1; 7 bases map to TRBD1. This CDR3 spans 16 amino acids. V was clipped by 4 bases and J by 0 bases; unmatched bases: 8. Germline loops: CDR1 LGHDT, CDR2 YNNKEL (reference sequence). The DNA for the CDR3 is TGTGCCAGCAGCCCCCGACAGGGATACTTGAACACTGAAGCTTTCTTT. This sequence encodes CASSPRQGYLNTEAFF.

V gene TRBV7-9 combines with J gene TRBJ2-7; D perhaps matches TRBD2 (6 bases). Germline CDR1 SEHNR, CDR2 FQNEAQ (reference sequence). The V end was cut by 5 bases, the J end by 6 bases, with 17 bases between. This CDR3 has 14 amino acids. The CDR3 nucleotides read TGTGCCAGCAGCCAAGTAGGCGGGGAGGCCGAGCAGTACTTC. It codes for CASSQVGGEAEQYF.

The rearrangement links TRBV10-3 to TRBJ2-2, with 11 bases aligning to TRBD1. V was pared by 6 bases and J by 6 bases, with 6 bases of the junction left unmatched. The CDR3 is 15 amino acids. Germline loops: CDR1 ENHRY, CDR2 SYGVKD. CDR3 sequence reads: CAIRPGQGAAGELFF. CDR3 DNA sequence: TGTGCCATCAGACCAGGACAGGGGGCCGCCGGGGAGCTGTTTTTT.

V and J are TRBV25-1 and TRBJ2-1; possibly TRBD2 for D (6 bases). Germline V gene sequence: CDR1 MGHDK, CDR2 SYGVNS. The CDR3 spans 14 residues. Trimming stripped 8 bases from V and 2 bases from J, with 13 bases between. The CDR3 is CASGDSSTYNEQFF. In DNA form, the CDR3 reads TGTGCCAGCGGGGACTCGTCAACCTACAATGAGCAGTTCTTC.

The chain employs TRBV27 and TRBJ2-3, with a possible D match to TRBD2 (6 bases). Germline V CDR1 and CDR2: MNHEY, SMNVEV (reference sequence). Trimming removed 3 bases from V and 4 bases from J, with 17 bases in between. The CDR3 extends over 16 amino acids. The CDR3 sequence: CASSFSPGGVADTQYF. For the CDR3, the DNA is TGTGCCAGCAGTTTCTCCCCGGGCGGGGTCGCAGATACGCAGTATTTT.

The chain uses TRBV27 and TRBJ2-1; 12 bases agree with TRBD2. The CDR3 spans 14 residues. Looked up from germline, CDR1 is MNHEY and CDR2 is SMNVEV (reference sequence). V trimming: 3 bases; J trimming: 6 bases; junction bases outside the gene matches: 0. The CDR3 sequence: CASSLTSGSNEQFF. CDR3 DNA: TGTGCCAGCAGTTTGACTAGCGGGAGCAATGAGCAGTTCTTC.

The chain's CDR3 is CASSLQGGATDTQYF. The CDR3 nucleotides are TGTGCCAGCAGCCTACAGGGGGGGGCCACAGATACGCAGTATTTT. This chain uses TRBV7-3 with TRBJ2-3, with D perhaps TRBD1 (8 bases). There are 15 residues in the CDR3. Germline lookup yields CDR1 SGHTA and CDR2 FQGTGA. Trimming removed 5 bases at V and 2 bases at J, with 14 bases between.

The chain employs TRBV28 and TRBJ1-1, with D possibly matching TRBD1 (6 bases). CDR1 MDHEN and CDR2 SYDVKM come from the germline V gene. This CDR3 has 14 amino acids. The V end lost 5 bases, the J end lost 8 bases, and 18 bases lay between the germline ends. Here the CDR3 reads CASSLPGQPREAFF. In DNA form, the CDR3 reads TGTGCCAGCAGTCTCCCCGGACAGCCACGCGAAGCTTTCTTT.